Listed below are T cell receptor beta chains from one sample, sequenced in a study of CD8+ T cells in alopecia areata. Only in-frame clones appear in the TCRdb table, and some are missing; sequencing was by immunoSEQ multiplex PCR. The sample holds under 200,000 clones, about three fifths seen once. This material consisted of CD4+ T cells sorted from blood, taken at week 4, from a patient treated with tofacitinib. The source is a human donor with alopecia areata. Each CDR3 is given with its conserved first and last residue. Each record gives: J gene, V gene, D gene, clone size, CDR3 protein, CDR3 DNA. The D gene is left open where the match is weak. Size tells how often a clone was seen (once, few, many) or the class of an expanded clone, and some rows leave it out.

j_call: TRBJ1-1; v_call: TRBV19; d_call: TRBD1; clone_size: few; cdr3_aa: CASSPQWGAGGTEAFF; cdr3_nt: TGTGCCAGTAGTCCGCAATGGGGGGCAGGGGGCACTGAAGCTTTCTTT
j_call: TRBJ2-2; v_call: TRBV10-3; d_call: .; clone_size: .; cdr3_aa: CAISEPTENTGELFF; cdr3_nt: TGTGCCATCAGTGAGCCGACGGAGAACACCGGGGAGCTGTTTTTT
j_call: TRBJ1-5; v_call: TRBV5-1; d_call: .; clone_size: once; cdr3_aa: CASSPMGVGQPQHF; cdr3_nt: TGCGCCAGCAGCCCTATGGGGGTAGGACAGCCCCAGCATTTT
j_call: TRBJ2-3; v_call: TRBV4-3; d_call: TRBD2; clone_size: .; cdr3_aa: CASSPRTSGGALDTQYF; cdr3_nt: TGCGCCAGCAGCCCCCGGACTAGCGGGGGGGCTTTAGATACGCAGTATTTT
j_call: TRBJ1-3; v_call: TRBV6-5; d_call: .; clone_size: few; cdr3_aa: CASSRPENTIYF; cdr3_nt: TGTGCCAGCAGCCGCCCGGAAAACACCATATATTTT
j_call: TRBJ2-7; v_call: TRBV6-5; d_call: .; clone_size: .; cdr3_aa: CASSYSIVGFSYEQYF; cdr3_nt: TGTGCCAGCAGTTACTCGATAGTAGGGTTCTCCTACGAGCAGTACTTC
j_call: TRBJ1-5; v_call: TRBV29-1; d_call: .; clone_size: .; cdr3_aa: CSVVAGVNQPQHF; cdr3_nt: TGCAGCGTTGTTGCAGGGGTTAATCAGCCCCAGCATTTT
j_call: TRBJ2-3; v_call: TRBV5-8; d_call: TRBD1; clone_size: few; cdr3_aa: CASSLRGQGTDTQYF; cdr3_nt: TGTGCCAGCAGCTTGCGAGGACAGGGGACAGATACGCAGTATTTT
j_call: TRBJ2-3; v_call: TRBV30; d_call: .; clone_size: few; cdr3_aa: CAWARGTDTQYF; cdr3_nt: TGTGCCTGGGCGCGGGGCACAGATACGCAGTATTTT
j_call: TRBJ2-3; v_call: TRBV19; d_call: TRBD2; clone_size: .; cdr3_aa: CASSRTSGGVTQYF; cdr3_nt: TGTGCCAGTAGTAGGACTAGCGGGGGAGTTACGCAGTATTTT
j_call: TRBJ1-1; v_call: TRBV4-1; d_call: .; clone_size: .; cdr3_aa: CASSQVPSSEAFF; cdr3_nt: TGCGCCAGCAGCCAAGTCCCTTCGTCTGAAGCTTTCTTT
j_call: TRBJ2-4; v_call: TRBV29-1; d_call: .; clone_size: .; cdr3_aa: CSVRRFAGRTKNIQYF; cdr3_nt: TGCAGCGTTCGTAGATTTGCCGGGCGGACCAAAAACATTCAGTACTTC
j_call: TRBJ2-7; v_call: TRBV29-1; d_call: .; clone_size: .; cdr3_aa: CSFLDGPYEQYF; cdr3_nt: TGCAGCTTCTTGGACGGGCCCTACGAGCAGTACTTC
j_call: TRBJ2-7; v_call: TRBV7-9; d_call: TRBD1; clone_size: .; cdr3_aa: CASSPMDRGGEQYF; cdr3_nt: TGTGCCAGCAGCCCCATGGACAGGGGTGGGGAGCAGTACTTC
j_call: TRBJ2-7; v_call: TRBV29-1; d_call: .; clone_size: few; cdr3_aa: CSVRRDTLSYEQYF; cdr3_nt: TGCAGCGTCCGCCGGGACACGCTCTCCTACGAGCAGTACTTC
j_call: TRBJ2-7; v_call: TRBV29-1; d_call: .; clone_size: .; cdr3_aa: CSAIDGAYEQYF; cdr3_nt: TGCAGCGCCATAGACGGAGCCTACGAGCAGTACTTC
j_call: TRBJ1-2; v_call: TRBV25-1; d_call: .; clone_size: .; cdr3_aa: CASSEISGNYGYTF; cdr3_nt: TGTGCCAGCAGTGAAATTAGCGGGAACTATGGCTACACCTTC